Below are 31 T cell receptor beta chains sequenced from a single sample in a study of T cells in localized non-small cell lung cancer. The table came from immunoSEQ multiplex PCR; TCRdb's copy has only in-frame clones and leaves some out. Of 25,000 to 30,000 clones detected, roughly 84% appear once; the ten largest clones hold 5% to 6.5%. Sample: peripheral blood mononuclear cells, taken before any cancer treatment. The receptors were gathered from a man between 40 and 70 years old with stage III lung adenocarcinoma.

The chain uses TRBV18 and TRBJ2-3; tentative D call: TRBD2 (5 bases). Germline CDR1 reads KGHSH; CDR2 reads LQKENI. Trimming shortened V by 2 bases and J by 0 bases, and 15 bases separated the two germline ends. The CDR3 contains 17 residues. In DNA form, the CDR3 reads TGTGCCAGCTCACCAATTTCTAGTGGGAGAAGCACAGATACGCAGTATTTT. Translated: CASSPISSGRSTDTQYF. The full variable domain, with the rest looked up from reference TRBV18 and TRBJ2-3, is NAGVMQNPRHLVRRRGQEARLRCSPMKGHSHVYWYRQLPEEGLKFMVYLQKENIIDESGMPKERFSAEFPKEGPSILRIQQVVRGDSAAYFCASSPISSGRSTDTQYFGPGTRLTVL.

The J gene is TRBJ2-1, the V gene TRBV20-1; no definite D call. Germline CDR1 and CDR2: DFQATT and SNEGSKA (reference sequence). Between the trimmed V and J ends, which lost 8 bases and 4 bases, there was a span of 9 bases. CDR3 length equals 11 residues. The CDR3 DNA sequence: TGCAGTAGTGGGGTATACAATGAGCAGTTCTTC. The encoded protein is CSSGVYNEQFF.

This clone was recorded only once. This rearrangement joins TRBV19 to TRBJ1-5, with D possibly matching TRBD1 (6 bases). The CDR3 spans 15 residues. From germline, CDR1 is LNHDA and CDR2 SQIVND (reference sequence). Trimming stripped 4 bases from V and 8 bases from J, with 18 bases between. CDR3 sequence (DNA): TGTGCCAGTAGTAAGAGACAGGCCCGGTTGGAGCCCCAGCATTTT. It encodes CASSKRQARLEPQHF.

This chain connects TRBV7-9 to TRBJ2-1; TRBD1 matches at 8 bases. V trimming: 5 bases; J trimming: 6 bases; junction bases outside the gene matches: 3. The CDR3 length is 13 residues. Per germline, CDR1 SEHNR and CDR2 FQNEAQ (reference sequence). As DNA, the CDR3 is TGTGCCAGCAGCCGACAGGGGATCAATGAGCAGTTCTTC. Translating it yields CASSRQGINEQFF.

Only a few counts were recorded for this clone. This rearrangement joins TRBV6-1 to TRBJ2-7; D not certain. Trimming cost V 7 bases and J 3 bases, with 4 bases left between them. Germline CDR1 MNHNS, CDR2 SASEGT. This CDR3 region has 10 residues. CDR3 sequence reads: CASTLYEQYF. Here the CDR3 DNA reads TGTGCCAGCACCCTCTACGAGCAGTACTTC.

The gene calls are TRBV19 and TRBJ2-4; 9 nucleotides align to TRBD1. The germline gives CDR1 LNHDA, CDR2 SQIVND (reference sequence). This CDR3 has 14 amino acids. Trimming removed 7 bases from V and 6 bases from J; junction bases left unmatched: 7. CDR3 bases: TGTGCCAGTAAACCGGGACAGGGTGGAAACATTCAGTACTTC. Protein: CASKPGQGGNIQYF.

This chain connects TRBV9 to TRBJ1-1; D is ambiguous. This CDR3 comprises 15 residues. Trimming left V 0 bases short and J 1 base short, with 10 bases between. Germline CDR1 is SGDLS and CDR2 is YYNGEE. The CDR3 here is CASSVDPMKNTEAFF. Here the CDR3 DNA reads TGTGCCAGCAGCGTAGATCCTATGAAGAACACTGAAGCTTTCTTT.

The rearrangement uses TRBV15 and TRBJ2-7; TRBD2 might be the D (5 bases). CDR1 is LNHNV, CDR2 YYDKDF, per germline (reference sequence). The CDR3 covers 15 residues. V shed 1 base and J shed 3 bases, with 13 bases lying between them. The CDR3 nucleotides are TGTGCCACCAGCAGAGTGATACGGGGTGGCTACGAGCAGTACTTC. Translating it yields CATSRVIRGGYEQYF.

The rearrangement uses TRBV18 and TRBJ2-7; 8 bases line up with TRBD2. V was clipped by 8 bases and J by 3 bases; unmatched bases: 6. Germline CDR1 reads KGHSH; CDR2 reads LQKENI. The CDR3 consists of 13 residues. CDR3 nucleotides: TGTGCCAGCCGAGCGGGAGAAGACTACGAGCAGTACTTC. It is translated as CASRAGEDYEQYF. The complete variable domain, with remaining parts taken from reference TRBV18 and TRBJ2-7, reads NAGVMQNPRHLVRRRGQEARLRCSPMKGHSHVYWYRQLPEEGLKFMVYLQKENIIDESGMPKERFSAEFPKEGPSILRIQQVVRGDSAAYFCASRAGEDYEQYFGPGTRLTVT.

J is TRBJ2-2 and V is TRBV2; weak D call: TRBD2 (6 bases). The CDR3 is 20 residues long. Germline-derived CDR1 and CDR2 are SNHLY and FYNNEI. Deletions cut 2 bases from V and 1 base from J, with 23 bases between. In DNA form, the CDR3 reads TGTGCCAGCAGTGAACCGCTTCGGGTCGGGGGTCGAGGGAACACCGGGGAGCTGTTTTTT. Amino acids: CASSEPLRVGGRGNTGELFF.

The CDR3 DNA sequence: TGTGCCAGCAGTCCGGGACTAGAGTCCTACAATGAGCAGTTCTTC. Amino acid sequence: CASSPGLESYNEQFF. J is TRBJ2-1 and V is TRBV16, with TRBD2 identical over 8 bases. The ends lost 6 bases at V and 1 base at J; junction bases unmatched: 5. CDR3 length: 15 residues. In germline, CDR1 is KGHSY, CDR2 FQNENV.

V usage is TRBV7-2 and J usage is TRBJ2-1; TRBD1 matches 7 bases. CDR3 size: 14 residues. CDR1 and CDR2 from the germline V gene are SGHTA and FQGNSA. Trimming took 4 bases from V and 2 from J; bases not matched to a gene: 2. Here the CDR3 reads CASSYQGAYNEQFF. The DNA for the CDR3 is TGTGCCAGCAGCTATCAGGGGGCCTACAATGAGCAGTTCTTC.

The chain recombines TRBV5-4 with TRBJ2-7, with TRBD1 matching over 10 bases. V trimming: 3 bases; J trimming: 4 bases; junction bases outside the gene matches: 7. Germline V lookup: CDR1 SGHNT, CDR2 YYREEE (reference sequence). The CDR3 totals 15 residues. CDR3 region: CASSSGGTGAYEQYF. DNA for the CDR3: TGTGCCAGCAGCTCCGGCGGGACAGGGGCTTACGAGCAGTACTTC.

The V call is TRBV4-1, the J call TRBJ1-3, with D uncertain. Germline V gene data show CDR1 as MGHRA and CDR2 as YSYEKL. CDR3 length: 16 residues. Deletions cut 1 base from V and 0 bases from J, with 10 bases between. The CDR3 nucleotides read TGCGCCAGCAGCCAAGTTTATGCAGACTCTGGAAACACCATATATTTT. This translates into CASSQVYADSGNTIYF.

The gene calls are TRBV6-5 and TRBJ1-5; D not resolved. This CDR3 is 13 amino acids long. Germline CDR1 is MNHEY and CDR2 is SVGAGI. The V end was cut by 9 bases, the J end by 5 bases, with 14 bases between. The CDR3 DNA follows: TGTGCCAGTCAGGAGGCTTTGGATCAGCCCCAGCATTTT. Protein: CASQEALDQPQHF.

The chain employs TRBV18 and TRBJ2-3; D gene uncertain. The germline V gene has CDR1 KGHSH and CDR2 LQKENI. There are 15 residues in the CDR3. The germline V and J ends were trimmed by 3 bases and 1 base, with 11 bases remaining between them. The CDR3, as DNA: TGTGCCAGCTCACCCCCCGCACCTCGCACAGATACGCAGTATTTT. Protein product: CASSPPAPRTDTQYF.

The rearrangement links TRBV2 to TRBJ2-5; TRBD1 agrees at 10 bases. CDR3 length equals 14 residues. V was clipped by 5 bases and J by 4 bases; unmatched bases: 4. CDR1 and CDR2 from the germline V gene are SNHLY and FYNNEI. CDR3 in DNA: TGTGCCAGCAGTAGACAGGGGGCCCTAGAGACCCAGTACTTC. Its protein is CASSRQGALETQYF.

This clone is a singleton in its sample. The J gene is TRBJ2-7, the V gene TRBV5-1, with a possible D match to TRBD2 (6 bases). V gave up 5 bases and J gave up 5 bases, with 14 bases separating them. The CDR3 consists of 13 residues. CDR1 and CDR2 from the germline V gene are SGHRS and YFSETQ. The CDR3 sequence: CASRTGEMDEQYF. The CDR3 DNA is TGCGCCAGCAGGACGGGAGAAATGGACGAGCAGTACTTC.

This clone has only a few counts. The J gene is TRBJ1-6, the V gene TRBV19; weak D call: TRBD1 (5 bases). This CDR3 contains 15 residues. Germline values: CDR1 LNHDA, CDR2 SQIVND (reference sequence). The V end was cut by 5 bases, the J end by 8 bases, with 16 bases between. Written as DNA, the CDR3 is TGTGCCAGTAGTTCTCCGGGACGGGGGTATTCACCCCTCCACTTT. This gives the protein CASSSPGRGYSPLHF.

The genes are TRBV29-1 and TRBJ1-3; 7 bases match TRBD1. The CDR3 runs to 13 residues. The J segment lost 4 bases and the V segment lost 6 bases, leaving 6 bases of the junction unmatched. CDR1 is SQVTM and CDR2 is ANQGSEA in the germline V gene. The DNA of the CDR3 is TGCAGCGTCGACAGGGTCGGAGGAAACACCATATATTTT. Translated, it gives CSVDRVGGNTIYF.

The rearrangement uses TRBV5-1 and TRBJ2-3; the D is unclear. Germline loops: CDR1 SGHRS, CDR2 YFSETQ. CDR3 length: 14 residues. The ends were cut back, 5 bases at V and 0 bases at J, with 10 bases in the middle. The CDR3 loop reads CASRYILSTDTQYF. DNA for the CDR3: TGCGCCAGCAGGTACATTTTAAGCACAGATACGCAGTATTTT.

V usage is TRBV2 and J usage is TRBJ2-7, with D perhaps TRBD1 (5 bases). Germline V gene sequence: CDR1 SNHLY, CDR2 FYNNEI. V shed 6 bases and J shed 1 base, with 7 bases lying between them. The CDR3 is made up of 12 amino acids. The CDR3 DNA reads as TGTGCCAGCAGGGCAGGGTCCTACGAGCAGTACTTC. As protein: CASRAGSYEQYF.

The V call is TRBV6-5, the J call TRBJ1-1, with 8 bases that match TRBD1. Looked up from germline, CDR1 is MNHEY and CDR2 is SVGAGI. The CDR3 is 16 residues long. Germline trimming cut 3 bases from V and 5 bases from J; bases unmatched to any gene: 11. The CDR3 region has the DNA TGTGCCAGCAGTTATTGGTCAGGGGGCGCCCGAACTGAAGCTTTCTTT. Amino acid sequence: CASSYWSGGARTEAFF.

In its sample, this clone was seen once. The chain joins TRBV29-1 to TRBJ2-2; D is unresolved. CDR1 is SQVTM and CDR2 is ANQGSEA in the germline V gene. V was pared by 3 bases and J by 7 bases, with 9 bases between. This CDR3 comprises 12 residues. CDR3 nucleotide sequence: TGCAGCGTTGACATGACTTACGGGGAGCTGTTTTTT. This sequence encodes CSVDMTYGELFF.

This chain joins TRBV7-8 and TRBJ2-5; possibly TRBD1 for D (5 bases). V lost 5 bases and J lost 1, with 11 bases in between. The CDR3 has 14 residues. Germline CDR1 and CDR2: SGHVS and FQNEAQ. CDR3 DNA: TGTGCCAGCAGCGCAGGGTCGGTCCAAGAGACCCAGTACTTC. Residues: CASSAGSVQETQYF. Full variable domain (outside the CDR3, taken from reference TRBV7-8 and TRBJ2-5): GAGVSQSPRYKVAKRGQDVALRCDPISGHVSLFWYQQALGQGPEFLTYFQNEAQLDKSGLPSDRFFAERPEGSVSTLKIQRTQQEDSAVYLCASSAGSVQETQYFGPGTRLLVL.

J is TRBJ2-3 and V is TRBV6-5, with 8 bases lining up with TRBD2. V lost 7 bases and J lost 1; bases outside the gene matches: 7. CDR1 is MNHEY, CDR2 SVGAGI, per germline. The CDR3 spans 15 residues. CDR3 amino acids: CASTRTSWGTDTQYF. For the CDR3, the DNA is TGTGCCAGCACCCGGACTAGCTGGGGCACAGATACGCAGTATTTT.

V usage is TRBV15 and J usage is TRBJ2-1, with TRBD1 identical over 8 bases. The CDR3 is 16 residues long. Germline V gene lookup returns CDR1 LNHNV and CDR2 YYDKDF (reference sequence). Trimming cost V 3 bases and J 5 bases; bases outside gene matches: 9. CDR3 region: CATSRGRDRSNNEQFF. The DNA for the CDR3 is TGTGCCACCAGCAGGGGACGGGACAGGTCCAACAATGAGCAGTTCTTC.

The chain is built from TRBV6-6 and TRBJ2-7; 7 bases are a match to TRBD1. J gave up 3 bases and V 7 bases, and 9 bases lay outside the gene matches. The CDR3 is 14 amino acids. Germline V gene sequence: CDR1 MNHNY, CDR2 SVGAGI (reference sequence). The DNA for the CDR3 is TGTGCCAGCATCAGACAGGGCCGCCGCTACGAGCAGTACTTC. Translation: CASIRQGRRYEQYF.

The table lists this clone with a count of one. V and J are TRBV5-1 and TRBJ2-3, with 10 bases lining up with TRBD2. CDR1 SGHRS and CDR2 YFSETQ come from the germline V gene. With 5 bases clipped from V and 1 base from J, the junction kept 4 bases outside the gene matches. The CDR3 sequence is 15 residues long. The CDR3 bases are TGCGCCAGCAGAGATCTAGCGGGGGGCACAGATACGCAGTATTTT. As protein: CASRDLAGGTDTQYF.

This chain uses TRBV19 with TRBJ1-5; D is ambiguous. The CDR3 contains 15 residues. The germline CDR1 and CDR2 sequences are LNHDA and SQIVND (reference sequence). Trimming took 0 bases from V and 2 from J, leaving 8 bases between them. CDR3 protein: CASSIDGVGNQPQHF. CDR3 bases: TGTGCCAGTAGTATAGACGGGGTTGGCAATCAGCCCCAGCATTTT. Full variable domain (rest looked up from reference TRBV19 and TRBJ1-5): DGGITQSPKYLFRKEGQNVTLSCEQNLNHDAMYWYRQDPGQGLRLIYYSQIVNDFQKGDIAEGYSVSREKKESFPLTVTSAQKNPTAFYLCASSIDGVGNQPQHFGDGTRLSIL.

This clone has only one observation. This chain uses TRBV7-2 with TRBJ2-5; D is undetermined. CDR1 is SGHTA, CDR2 FQGNSA, per germline. Trimming removed 2 bases at V and 4 bases at J, with 17 bases between. This CDR3 spans 16 amino acids. CDR3 loop: CASSLLRLDGRETQYF. The CDR3 region has the DNA TGTGCCAGCAGCTTACTCCGGCTTGACGGCCGAGAGACCCAGTACTTC.